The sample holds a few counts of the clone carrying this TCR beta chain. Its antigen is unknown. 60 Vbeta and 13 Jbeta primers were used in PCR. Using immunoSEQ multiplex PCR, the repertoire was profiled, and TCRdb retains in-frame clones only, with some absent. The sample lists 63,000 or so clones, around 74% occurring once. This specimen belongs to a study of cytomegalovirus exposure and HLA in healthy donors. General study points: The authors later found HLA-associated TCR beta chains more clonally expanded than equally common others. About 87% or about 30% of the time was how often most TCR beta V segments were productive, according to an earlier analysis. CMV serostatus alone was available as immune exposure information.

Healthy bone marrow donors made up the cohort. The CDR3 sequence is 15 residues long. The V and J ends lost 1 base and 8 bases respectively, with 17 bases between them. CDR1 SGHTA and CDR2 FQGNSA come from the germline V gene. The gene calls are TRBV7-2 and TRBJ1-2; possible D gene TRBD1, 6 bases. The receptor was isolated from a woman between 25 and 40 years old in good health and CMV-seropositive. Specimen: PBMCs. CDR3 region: CASSLGRWQGKGYTF. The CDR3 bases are TGTGCCAGCAGCTTAGGTCGATGGCAGGGGAAGGGCTACACCTTC.